The 20 T cell receptor beta chains below come from one sample, sequenced in a study of blood T cell repertoires in COVID-19. Libraries were prepared by immunoSEQ multiplex PCR; TCRdb keeps only in-frame clonotypes and omits some of them. The profile covers more than 300,000 clones, with 75% to 90% appearing a single time and roughly 6% taken by the ten largest. The sequenced sample was peripheral blood. All receptors derive from a woman between 45 and 65 years old with COVID-19, enrolled during active disease.

The chain employs TRBV9 and TRBJ2-3; tentative D call: TRBD2 (6 bases). The ends were cut back, 2 bases at V and 5 bases at J, with 12 bases in the middle. CDR3 size: 14 residues. Germline values: CDR1 SGDLS, CDR2 YYNGEE. As DNA, the CDR3 is TGTGCCAGCAGCGTTTCCGGGAGAGTAGATACGCAGTATTTT. Translation: CASSVSGRVDTQYF. Full variable domain (remainder filled in from reference TRBV9 and TRBJ2-3): DSGVTQTPKHLITATGQRVTLRCSPRSGDLSVYWYQQSLDQGLQFLIQYYNGEERAKGNILERFSAQQFPDLHSELNLSSLELGDSALYFCASSVSGRVDTQYFGPGTRLTVL.

This chain connects TRBV19 to TRBJ1-4, with 10 nucleotides matching TRBD1. This CDR3 has 19 amino acids. Per the germline V gene, CDR1 is LNHDA and CDR2 is SQIVND (reference sequence). Losses at the gene ends were 4 bases for V and 5 bases for J; bases not matched to a gene: 16. The CDR3 region is CASSTRRQGAAVRNEKLFF. DNA for the CDR3: TGTGCCAGTAGTACTCGCAGACAGGGGGCGGCGGTTAGAAATGAAAAACTGTTTTTT.

Only one count was recorded for this clone. The CDR3 loop reads CASSPSYYNEQFF. The CDR3 DNA sequence: TGTGCCAGCAGTCCCTCTTACTACAATGAGCAGTTCTTC. The J gene is TRBJ2-1, the V gene TRBV6-2 or TRBV6-3, with D unresolved. The CDR3 has 13 amino acids. The V end lost 5 bases, the J end lost 3 bases, and 8 bases lay between the germline ends. CDR1 and CDR2 (germline): MNHEY, SVGEGT.

The CDR3 DNA is TGTGCCAGCAGCGGAAGTGGACAGGGCTATGGCTACACCTTC. Protein product: CASSGSGQGYGYTF. The chain employs TRBV4-2 and TRBJ1-2; 8 bases fit TRBD1. Germline CDR1 is LGHNA and CDR2 is YNFKEQ. Germline trimming cut 5 bases from V and 4 bases from J; bases unmatched to any gene: 6. The CDR3 runs to 14 residues.

This rearrangement joins TRBV5-1 to TRBJ1-3; D unresolved. This CDR3 is built from 15 residues. Trimming took 0 bases from V and 0 from J, leaving 7 bases between them. Germline CDR1 is SGHRS and CDR2 is YFSETQ. CDR3 sequence: CASSLGAYSGNTIYF. The CDR3 region has the DNA TGCGCCAGCAGCTTGGGGGCCTACTCTGGAAACACCATATATTTT.

The rearrangement uses TRBV18 and TRBJ1-3; D may be TRBD1 (6 bases). The length of the CDR3 is 16 residues. The V end was cut by 2 bases, the J end by 1 base, with 12 bases between. Germline CDR1 KGHSH, CDR2 LQKENI. The CDR3 is CASSPGTRKSGNTIYF. The CDR3 DNA follows: TGTGCCAGCTCACCAGGGACACGGAAATCTGGAAACACCATATATTTT.

On this clone: At one boundary the junction diverges from the germline segment, which might be a read error. V usage is TRBV10-1 and J usage is TRBJ1-5; 8 positions agree with TRBD1. Germline V gene lookup returns CDR1 WNHNN and CDR2 SYGVQD (reference sequence). The CDR3 is made up of 17 amino acids. CDR3 in amino acids: CASSQSPPTGANQPQHF. CDR3 DNA: TGCGCCAGCAGTCAGTCTCCCCCGACAGGGGCCAATCAGCCCCAGCATTTT.

The genes are TRBV27 and TRBJ1-3; D possibly corresponds to TRBD1 (5 bases). Germline loops: CDR1 MNHEY, CDR2 SMNVEV (reference sequence). CDR3 length: 18 residues. V shed 6 bases and J shed 0 bases, with 21 bases lying between them. This CDR3 is CASSRGDRNPNSGNTIYF. The CDR3 DNA follows: TGTGCCAGCAGCCGGGGGGACCGGAACCCTAACTCTGGAAACACCATATATTTT.

The V gene is TRBV7-3, the J gene TRBJ2-3; no reliable D call. Trimming cost V 5 bases and J 1 base, with 13 bases left between them. This CDR3 contains 15 residues. Germline V gene sequence: CDR1 SGHTA, CDR2 FQGTGA. CDR3 coding DNA: TGTGCCAGCAGCCCGGGTCCCCATGGCACAGATACGCAGTATTTT. It specifies CASSPGPHGTDTQYF.

The chain recombines TRBV21-1 with TRBJ1-3; TRBD1, the table's D call, lacks a check against the DNA. TRBV21-1 is listed as a pseudogene. This CDR3 comprises 21 residues. The CDR3 loop reads CASSKWDSGRTGHFSGNTIYF. The DNA for the CDR3 is TGTGCCAGCAGCAAATGGGATTCTGGGCGGACAGGGCATTTCTCTGGAAACACCATATATTTT.

The chain has TRBV25-1 and TRBJ2-6; D gene ambiguous. The germline gives CDR1 MGHDK, CDR2 SYGVNS. Trimming took off 2 bases at V and 4 bases at J, with 9 bases between the two ends. The CDR3 spans 15 residues. The CDR3 coding sequence is TGTGCCAGCAGTGAACCAGGAAGAGGGGCCAACGTCCTGACTTTC. Translated, it gives CASSEPGRGANVLTF.

This chain links TRBV5-1 with TRBJ2-3; 7 bases match TRBD1. With 4 bases clipped from V and 10 bases from J, the junction kept 9 bases outside the gene matches. Germline loops: CDR1 SGHRS, CDR2 YFSETQ. The CDR3 covers 13 residues. The CDR3 sequence: CASSPGTGVAQYF. In DNA form, the CDR3 reads TGCGCCAGCAGCCCGGGTACAGGGGTTGCGCAGTATTTT.

J is TRBJ2-4 and V is TRBV27, with 11 bases that match TRBD1. This CDR3 spans 20 amino acids. Germline V CDR1 and CDR2: MNHEY, SMNVEV (reference sequence). V lost 6 bases, J lost 0 bases, and 16 bases stayed unmatched. CDR3 amino acids: CASRPTTGTGGYLAKNIQYF. The CDR3 DNA reads TGTGCCAGCAGACCGACCACCGGGACAGGGGGTTACCTAGCCAAAAACATTCAGTACTTC.

This chain uses TRBV24-1 with TRBJ1-4; 7 bases fit TRBD1. CDR3 length equals 15 residues. In germline, CDR1 is KGHDR, CDR2 SFDVKD. J was trimmed by 1 base and V by 7 bases; bases with no gene match: 5. CDR3 DNA: TGTGCCACCAGCGCTCGACAGGGAACTAATGAAAAACTGTTTTTT. Translation gives CATSARQGTNEKLFF.

The CDR3 sequence is CASTYGTLAAFF. The CDR3 region has the DNA TGTGCCAGCACGTACGGGACTCTCGCAGCTTTCTTT. This chain joins TRBV7-9 and TRBJ1-1, with D perhaps TRBD1 (5 bases). Trimming removed 7 bases at V and 10 bases at J, with 16 bases between. In germline, CDR1 is SEHNR, CDR2 FQNEAQ (reference sequence). The CDR3 has 12 residues.

This chain links TRBV19 with TRBJ2-7; D perhaps matches TRBD1 (5 bases). The CDR3 has 12 amino acids. Germline loops: CDR1 LNHDA, CDR2 SQIVND (reference sequence). V was shortened by 3 bases and J by 7 bases, with 10 bases between the two germline ends. CDR3 sequence reads: CASSMTRQEQYF. The CDR3 region has the DNA TGTGCCAGTAGTATGACTCGACAGGAGCAGTACTTC.

This chain links TRBV7-8 with TRBJ1-2; no definite D call. This CDR3 region has 15 residues. Trimming removed 4 bases from V and 0 bases from J, with 12 bases in between. CDR1 SGHVS and CDR2 FQNEAQ come from the germline V gene. The CDR3 bases are TGTGCCAGCAGCTCAGGCGTGGTTTCTAACTATGGCTACACCTTC. Translating gives CASSSGVVSNYGYTF.

The chain couples TRBV15 to TRBJ1-1; D possibly corresponds to TRBD1 (5 bases). CDR3 size: 14 residues. Germline CDR1 and CDR2: LNHNV and YYDKDF (reference sequence). V gave up 2 bases and J gave up 3 bases, with 10 bases separating them. The CDR3 sequence is CATSRSTGDTEAFF. CDR3 nucleotide sequence: TGTGCCACCAGCAGATCTACAGGAGACACTGAAGCTTTCTTT.

This clone appeared a single time. The rearrangement joins TRBV4-3 to TRBJ1-4, with D unclear. The CDR3 is 14 residues long. Germline V CDR1 and CDR2: LGHNA, YSLEER. Trimming left V 5 bases short and J 8 bases short, with 15 bases between. The CDR3 here is CASSSGAKNEKLFF. Written as DNA, the CDR3 is TGCGCCAGCAGCTCGGGAGCCAAGAACGAAAAACTGTTTTTT.

This chain connects TRBV6-5 to TRBJ1-1; TRBD1 matches at 7 bases. Germline CDR1 reads MNHEY; CDR2 reads SVGAGI. With V trimmed by 3 bases and J by 1 base, 2 bases remained unmatched. The CDR3 is made up of 14 amino acids. CDR3 in amino acids: CASSYQGENTEAFF. CDR3 coding DNA: TGTGCCAGCAGTTATCAGGGGGAGAACACTGAAGCTTTCTTT.